The sequence of this T cell receptor (beta chain) was determined in a study of blood T cell repertoires in COVID-19. Trimming removed 5 bases from V and 4 bases from J; junction bases left unmatched: 4. This CDR3 is built from 13 residues. CDR1 and CDR2 (germline): KGHSH, LQKENI. Repertoires were generated with immunoSEQ multiplex PCR, while TCRdb's copy carries only in-frame clones and drops some. In the table there are about 180,000 clones, around 83% of which are singletons. Sequenced input: PBMCs or T cells enriched from blood (not recorded which). The origin of this receptor is a man aged 35-49 years who had recovered from COVID-19. The rearrangement uses TRBV18 and TRBJ1-2; 7 nucleotides line up with TRBD1. The CDR3 sequence is CASSGDSSYGYTF. The CDR3 DNA is TGTGCCAGCTCAGGGGACAGCTCCTATGGCTACACCTTC.